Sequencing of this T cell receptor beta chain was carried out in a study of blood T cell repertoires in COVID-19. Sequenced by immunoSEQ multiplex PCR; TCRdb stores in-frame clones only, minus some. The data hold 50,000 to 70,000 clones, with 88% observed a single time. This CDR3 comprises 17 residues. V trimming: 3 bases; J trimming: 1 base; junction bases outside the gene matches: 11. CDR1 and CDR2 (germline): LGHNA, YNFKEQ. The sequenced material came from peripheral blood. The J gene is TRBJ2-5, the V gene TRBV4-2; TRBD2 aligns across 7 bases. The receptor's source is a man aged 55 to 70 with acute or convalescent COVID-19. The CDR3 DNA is TGTGCCAGCAGCCAGGTCTACGCTAGCGGCCCCCAAGAGACCCAGTACTTC. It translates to CASSQVYASGPQETQYF.